The 16 T cell receptor beta chains presented below share a single source sample, sequenced in a study of blood T cell repertoires in COVID-19. Profiling relied on immunoSEQ multiplex PCR, and the TCRdb table lists in-frame clones only, not all of them. The sample comprises about 250,000 clones, roughly 87% of which are singletons, and around 3.3% rests with the top ten. Sequencing used peripheral blood. These receptors all come from a man younger than 35 with active or convalescent COVID-19.

This clone was detected only a few times. The chain recombines TRBV5-1 with TRBJ1-3; no clear D. Trimming left V 2 bases short and J 4 bases short, with 10 bases between. Germline CDR1 reads SGHRS; CDR2 reads YFSETQ. This CDR3 has 14 residues. In DNA form, the CDR3 reads TGCGCCAGCAGCTTCACTACGCGGGGAAACACCATATATTTT. Translating it yields CASSFTTRGNTIYF. Supplemented by reference TRBV5-1 and TRBJ1-3, the full variable domain reads KAGVTQTPRYLIKTRGQQVTLSCSPISGHRSVSWYQQTPGQGLQFLFEYFSETQRNKGNFPGRFSGRQFSNSRSEMNVSTLELGDSALYLCASSFTTRGNTIYFGEGSWLTVV.

The rearrangement links TRBV9 to TRBJ2-3; D is unclear. Germline V gene sequence: CDR1 SGDLS, CDR2 YYNGEE. This CDR3 spans 15 amino acids. Trimming took 0 bases from V and 2 from J, leaving 10 bases between them. Here the CDR3 reads CASSVGSSPTDTQYF. The CDR3 nucleotides are TGTGCCAGCAGCGTAGGGAGTTCCCCCACAGATACGCAGTATTTT.

The chain uses TRBV5-1 and TRBJ1-1; possible D gene TRBD1, 5 bases. Per germline, CDR1 SGHRS and CDR2 YFSETQ. The germline V and J ends were trimmed by 0 bases and 4 bases, with 10 bases remaining between them. The CDR3 has 14 residues. Here the CDR3 DNA reads TGCGCCAGCAGCTTGGAACAGGCGTTCACTGAAGCTTTCTTT. It is translated as CASSLEQAFTEAFF. The variable domain in full, completed from reference TRBV5-1 and TRBJ1-1, reads KAGVTQTPRYLIKTRGQQVTLSCSPISGHRSVSWYQQTPGQGLQFLFEYFSETQRNKGNFPGRFSGRQFSNSRSEMNVSTLELGDSALYLCASSLEQAFTEAFFGQGTRLTVV.

J is TRBJ2-2 and V is TRBV6-6, with D possibly being TRBD2 (6 bases). Germline V gives CDR1 MNHNY, CDR2 SVGAGI (reference sequence). V dropped 6 bases and J dropped 7 bases, with 12 bases sitting between them. The CDR3 length is 13 residues. CDR3 nucleotide sequence: TGTGCCAGCAGCGGGACGGGGGTCGGGGAGCTGTTTTTT. Protein sequence: CASSGTGVGELFF.

The rearrangement joins TRBV6-2 or TRBV6-3 to TRBJ1-2; TRBD1 matches at 7 bases. The germline CDR1 and CDR2 sequences are MNHEY and SVGEGT. The length of the CDR3 is 13 residues. The ends lost 6 bases at V and 7 bases at J; junction bases unmatched: 8. CDR3: CASSLGQRPGYTF. The CDR3 DNA sequence: TGTGCCAGCAGCTTGGGACAGAGACCTGGCTACACCTTC.

This sequence joins TRBV2 and TRBJ2-3; D uncertain. Germline lookup yields CDR1 SNHLY and CDR2 FYNNEI. V lost 6 bases, J lost 4 bases, and 14 bases lay in between. The CDR3 is 14 amino acids. CDR3 sequence: CASRPPFPADTQYF. In DNA form, the CDR3 reads TGTGCCAGCAGGCCCCCCTTCCCGGCAGATACGCAGTATTTT.

The chain combines TRBV18 with TRBJ2-7, with a possible D match to TRBD1 (5 bases). The V end was cut by 1 base, the J end by 2 bases, with 6 bases between. The CDR3 consists of 13 residues. Per germline, CDR1 KGHSH and CDR2 LQKENI. The CDR3 sequence is CASSPHRPYEQYF. CDR3 nucleotides: TGTGCCAGCTCACCACACAGGCCCTACGAGCAGTACTTC. Together with reference TRBV18 and TRBJ2-7, the CDR3 gives the full variable domain: NAGVMQNPRHLVRRRGQEARLRCSPMKGHSHVYWYRQLPEEGLKFMVYLQKENIIDESGMPKERFSAEFPKEGPSILRIQQVVRGDSAAYFCASSPHRPYEQYFGPGTRLTVT.

The chain carries TRBV4-2 and TRBJ2-7; D is perhaps TRBD1 (5 bases). The CDR3 contains 15 residues. Trimming took off 4 bases at V and 0 bases at J, with 13 bases between the two ends. CDR1 is LGHNA, CDR2 YNFKEQ, per germline. The CDR3 DNA reads as TGTGCCAGCAGCCCCCGGACACCCAGCTCCTACGAGCAGTACTTC. Protein: CASSPRTPSSYEQYF.

V usage is TRBV19 and J usage is TRBJ2-5, with 8 bases lining up with TRBD2. The trim removed 6 bases at V and 3 bases at J, leaving 0 bases unmatched. The CDR3 is made up of 12 amino acids. The germline V gene encodes CDR1 LNHDA and CDR2 SQIVND (reference sequence). The CDR3 loop is CASSGGEETQYF. CDR3 DNA sequence: TGTGCCAGTAGCGGGGGGGAAGAGACCCAGTACTTC.

The gene calls are TRBV2 and TRBJ2-5; 11 positions match TRBD2. V gave up 6 bases and J gave up 2 bases; unmatched junction bases: 2. Per germline, CDR1 SNHLY and CDR2 FYNNEI. The CDR3 extends over 14 amino acids. This CDR3 reads CASRTSGVQETQYF. CDR3 sequence (DNA): TGTGCCAGCAGGACTAGCGGGGTTCAAGAGACCCAGTACTTC.

This clone was seen only a few times. The J gene is TRBJ1-6, the V gene TRBV27; no reliable D call. V shed 5 bases and J shed 7 bases, with 9 bases lying between them. The CDR3 runs 13 residues. Germline V gives CDR1 MNHEY, CDR2 SMNVEV (reference sequence). CDR3: CASSKTWNSPLHF. CDR3 nucleotides: TGTGCCAGCAGTAAAACATGGAATTCACCCCTCCACTTT.

This clone appeared a single time. J is TRBJ2-5 and V is TRBV4-2; TRBD2 matches at 9 bases. This CDR3 has 19 amino acids. The ends lost 0 bases at V and 0 bases at J; junction bases unmatched: 11. Germline V gives CDR1 LGHNA, CDR2 YNFKEQ. The CDR3, as DNA: TGTGCCAGCAGCCAAGATCCGGCTAGCGGGGATTCGTACCAAGAGACCCAGTACTTC. This translates into CASSQDPASGDSYQETQYF.

DNA for the CDR3: TGTGCCAGTAACCGACAACAGGGAAAGAACACTGAAGCTTTCTTT. Translated: CASNRQQGKNTEAFF. The chain combines TRBV19 with TRBJ1-1; tentative D call: TRBD1 (6 bases). Looked up from germline, CDR1 is LNHDA and CDR2 is SQIVND (reference sequence). Trimming took 7 bases from V and 1 from J, leaving 16 bases between them. This CDR3 spans 15 amino acids. Combining the CDR3 with reference TRBV19 and TRBJ1-1 gives the whole variable domain DGGITQSPKYLFRKEGQNVTLSCEQNLNHDAMYWYRQDPGQGLRLIYYSQIVNDFQKGDIAEGYSVSREKKESFPLTVTSAQKNPTAFYLCASNRQQGKNTEAFFGQGTRLTVV.

Only a few counts were recorded for this clone. This chain links TRBV10-3 with TRBJ1-1; 10 positions agree with TRBD1. There are 13 residues in the CDR3. CDR1 is ENHRY and CDR2 is SYGVKD in the germline V gene. V gave up 8 bases and J gave up 4 bases; unmatched junction bases: 4. Written as DNA, the CDR3 is TGTGCCATCGGAAGGGACAGGGGCACTGAAGCTTTCTTT. Translating it yields CAIGRDRGTEAFF.

CDR3 DNA: TGTGCCTGGAGTGCAGGGCGCACTGAAGCTTTCTTT. Encoded protein: CAWSAGRTEAFF. This chain links TRBV30 with TRBJ1-1, with D possibly TRBD1 on 5 matching bases. The V end lost 1 base, the J end lost 4 bases, and 7 bases lay between the germline ends. The CDR3 consists of 12 residues. Germline V gene sequence: CDR1 GTSNPN, CDR2 SVGIG (reference sequence). The variable domain in full, completed from reference TRBV30 and TRBJ1-1, reads SQTIHQWPATLVQPVGSPLSLECTVEGTSNPNLYWYRQAAGRGLQLLFYSVGIGQISSEVPQNLSASRPQDRQFILSSKKLLLSDSGFYLCAWSAGRTEAFFGQGTRLTVV.

The chain uses TRBV5-1 and TRBJ2-1; the D is unclear. The CDR3 extends over 14 amino acids. Germline V lookup: CDR1 SGHRS, CDR2 YFSETQ. The V end lost 4 bases, the J end lost 7 bases, and 15 bases lay between the germline ends. The CDR3 coding sequence is TGCGCCAGCAGCGCAGACCCGGAGATGAATGAGCAGTTCTTC. Translating gives CASSADPEMNEQFF.